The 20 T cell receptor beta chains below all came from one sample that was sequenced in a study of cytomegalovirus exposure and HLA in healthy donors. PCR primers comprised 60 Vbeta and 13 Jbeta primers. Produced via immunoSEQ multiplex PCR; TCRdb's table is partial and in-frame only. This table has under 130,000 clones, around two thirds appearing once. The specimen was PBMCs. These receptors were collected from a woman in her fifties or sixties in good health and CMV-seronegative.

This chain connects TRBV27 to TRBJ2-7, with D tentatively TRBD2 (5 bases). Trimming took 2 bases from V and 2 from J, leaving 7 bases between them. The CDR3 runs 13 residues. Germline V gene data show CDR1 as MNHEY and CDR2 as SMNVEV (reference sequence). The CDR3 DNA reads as TGTGCCAGCAGTTTAGGGGAGCCCTACGAGCAGTACTTC. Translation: CASSLGEPYEQYF.

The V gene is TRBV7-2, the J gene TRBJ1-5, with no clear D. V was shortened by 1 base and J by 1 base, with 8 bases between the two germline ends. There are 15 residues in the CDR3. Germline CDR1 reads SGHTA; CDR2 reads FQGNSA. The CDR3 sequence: CASSLVVGSNQPQHF. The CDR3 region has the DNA TGTGCCAGCAGCTTAGTCGTCGGGAGCAATCAGCCCCAGCATTTT.

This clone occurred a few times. The CDR3 region has the DNA TGTGCCAGCACCTCCAGACTCACTGAAGCTTTCTTT. Its translation: CASTSRLTEAFF. V gene TRBV6-5 combines with J gene TRBJ1-1; D is unclear. The germline V gene has CDR1 MNHEY and CDR2 SVGAGI. This CDR3 is built from 12 residues. V dropped 7 bases and J dropped 4 bases, with 10 bases sitting between them.

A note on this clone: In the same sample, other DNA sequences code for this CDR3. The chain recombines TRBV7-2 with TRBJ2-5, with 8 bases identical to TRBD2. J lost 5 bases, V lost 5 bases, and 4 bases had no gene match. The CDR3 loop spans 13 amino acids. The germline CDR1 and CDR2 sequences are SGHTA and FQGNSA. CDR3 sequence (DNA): TGTGCCAGCAGCCTCCGGGGGGGTGAGACCCAGTACTTC. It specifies CASSLRGGETQYF.

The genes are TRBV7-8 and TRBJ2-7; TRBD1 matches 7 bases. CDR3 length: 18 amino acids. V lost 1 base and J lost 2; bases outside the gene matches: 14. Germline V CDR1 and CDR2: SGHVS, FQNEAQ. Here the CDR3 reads CASSLGWVPGTVTYEQYF. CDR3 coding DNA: TGTGCCAGCAGCTTAGGTTGGGTACCCGGGACAGTAACCTACGAGCAGTACTTC.

The CDR3 sequence is CASSSTLVDTQYF. The CDR3 nucleotides are TGTGCCAGCAGCTCAACGCTAGTAGATACGCAGTATTTT. The chain is built from TRBV7-9 and TRBJ2-3; D not certain. Germline V CDR1 and CDR2: SEHNR, FQNEAQ (reference sequence). The length of the CDR3 is 13 residues. Trimming stripped 4 bases from V and 5 bases from J, with 10 bases between.

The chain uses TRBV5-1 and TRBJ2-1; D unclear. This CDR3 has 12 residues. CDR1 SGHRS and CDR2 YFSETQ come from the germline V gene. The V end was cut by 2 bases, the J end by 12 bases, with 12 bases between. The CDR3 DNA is TGCGCCAGCAGCTTCGACGGGTCAGTGCAGTTCTTC. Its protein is CASSFDGSVQFF.

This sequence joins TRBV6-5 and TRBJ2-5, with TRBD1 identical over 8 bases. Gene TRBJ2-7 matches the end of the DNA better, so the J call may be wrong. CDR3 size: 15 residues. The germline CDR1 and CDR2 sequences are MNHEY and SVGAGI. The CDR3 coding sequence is TGTGCCAGCAGGCCCCCGGACAGGGTTTACTACGAGCAGTACTTC. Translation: CASRPPDRVYYEQYF.

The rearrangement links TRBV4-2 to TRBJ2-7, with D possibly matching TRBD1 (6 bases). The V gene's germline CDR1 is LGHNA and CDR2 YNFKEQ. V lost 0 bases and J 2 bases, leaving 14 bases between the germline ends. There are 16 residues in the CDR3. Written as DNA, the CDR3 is TGTGCCAGCAGCCAAGAAAGGGGGTACGGGGCCTACGAGCAGTACTTC. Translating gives CASSQERGYGAYEQYF.

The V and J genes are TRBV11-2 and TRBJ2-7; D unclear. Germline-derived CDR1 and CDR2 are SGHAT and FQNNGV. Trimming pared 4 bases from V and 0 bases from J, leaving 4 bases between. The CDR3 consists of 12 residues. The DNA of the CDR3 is TGTGCCAGCAGCTCTTCCTCCTACGAGCAGTACTTC. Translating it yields CASSSSSYEQYF.

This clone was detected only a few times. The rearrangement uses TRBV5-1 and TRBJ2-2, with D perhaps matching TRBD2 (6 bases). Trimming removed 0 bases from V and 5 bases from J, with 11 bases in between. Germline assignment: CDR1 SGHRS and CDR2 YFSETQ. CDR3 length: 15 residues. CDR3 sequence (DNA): TGCGCCAGCAGCTTGGCACCCGGAGGGACCGGGGAGCTGTTTTTT. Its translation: CASSLAPGGTGELFF.

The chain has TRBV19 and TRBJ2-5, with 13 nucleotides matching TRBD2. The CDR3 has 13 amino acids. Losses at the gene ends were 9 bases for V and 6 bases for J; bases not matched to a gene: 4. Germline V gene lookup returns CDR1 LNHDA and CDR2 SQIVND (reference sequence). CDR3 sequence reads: CASRLAGGKTQYF. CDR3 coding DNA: TGTGCCAGCAGACTAGCGGGGGGCAAGACCCAGTACTTC.

The CDR3 DNA reads as TGTGCCAGCAGGGAGGCTTTGAGTGGAAACACCATATATTTT. Encoded protein: CASREALSGNTIYF. J is TRBJ1-3 and V is TRBV6-6; D uncertain. V lost 6 bases to trimming and J lost 3 bases, with 12 bases between them. Germline assignment: CDR1 MNHNY and CDR2 SVGAGI (reference sequence). The CDR3 consists of 14 residues.

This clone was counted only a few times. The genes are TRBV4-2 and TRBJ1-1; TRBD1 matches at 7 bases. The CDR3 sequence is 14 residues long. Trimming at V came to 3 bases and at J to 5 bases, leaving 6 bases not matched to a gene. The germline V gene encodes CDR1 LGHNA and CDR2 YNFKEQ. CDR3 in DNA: TGTGCCAGCAGCCAGAGACAGGGCTGGACTGAAGCTTTCTTT. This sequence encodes CASSQRQGWTEAFF.

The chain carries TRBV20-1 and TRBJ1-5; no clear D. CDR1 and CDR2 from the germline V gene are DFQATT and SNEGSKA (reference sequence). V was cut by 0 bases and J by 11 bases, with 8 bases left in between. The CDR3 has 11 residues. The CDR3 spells CSARDTQTQHF. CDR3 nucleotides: TGCAGTGCTAGAGACACCCAGACCCAGCATTTT.

CDR3: CASSIVGGETQYF. The CDR3 DNA sequence: TGTGCCAGTAGTATAGTTGGGGGGGAGACCCAGTACTTC. The rearrangement links TRBV19 to TRBJ2-5; perhaps TRBD2 as D (6 bases). This CDR3 has 13 amino acids. V was clipped by 1 base and J by 5 bases, with 8 bases between them. Germline CDR1 reads LNHDA; CDR2 reads SQIVND (reference sequence).

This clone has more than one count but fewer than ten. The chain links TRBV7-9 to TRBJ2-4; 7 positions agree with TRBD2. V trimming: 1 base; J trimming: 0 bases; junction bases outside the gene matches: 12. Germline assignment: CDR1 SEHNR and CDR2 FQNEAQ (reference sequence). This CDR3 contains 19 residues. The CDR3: CASSLGIALADLAKNIQYF. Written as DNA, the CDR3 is TGTGCCAGCAGCTTAGGCATCGCCCTAGCGGACTTAGCCAAAAACATTCAGTACTTC.

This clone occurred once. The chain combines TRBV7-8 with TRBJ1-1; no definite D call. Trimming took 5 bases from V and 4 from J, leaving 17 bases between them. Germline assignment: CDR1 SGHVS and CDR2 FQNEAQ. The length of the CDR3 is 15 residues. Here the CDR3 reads CASSAERGSTTEAFF. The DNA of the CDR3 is TGTGCCAGCAGCGCCGAACGGGGTTCGACCACTGAAGCTTTCTTT.

DNA of the CDR3: TGTGCCAGCAGCTTAGCGGCTCGGGGCACCGGGGAGCTGTTTTTT. Translation gives CASSLAARGTGELFF. This sequence joins TRBV11-2 and TRBJ2-2, with a weak D call TRBD2 (5 bases). Germline V gene data show CDR1 as SGHAT and CDR2 as FQNNGV. The CDR3 runs 15 residues. The V gene lost 1 base and the J gene lost 4 bases, with 10 bases spanning the gap.

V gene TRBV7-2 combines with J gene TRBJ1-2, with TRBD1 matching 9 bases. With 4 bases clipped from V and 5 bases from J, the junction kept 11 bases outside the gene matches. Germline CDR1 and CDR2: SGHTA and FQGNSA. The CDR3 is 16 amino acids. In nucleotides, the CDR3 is TGTGCCAGCAGCTCCCTCCTAACAGGGGGCTCGTATGGCTACACCTTC. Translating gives CASSSLLTGGSYGYTF.